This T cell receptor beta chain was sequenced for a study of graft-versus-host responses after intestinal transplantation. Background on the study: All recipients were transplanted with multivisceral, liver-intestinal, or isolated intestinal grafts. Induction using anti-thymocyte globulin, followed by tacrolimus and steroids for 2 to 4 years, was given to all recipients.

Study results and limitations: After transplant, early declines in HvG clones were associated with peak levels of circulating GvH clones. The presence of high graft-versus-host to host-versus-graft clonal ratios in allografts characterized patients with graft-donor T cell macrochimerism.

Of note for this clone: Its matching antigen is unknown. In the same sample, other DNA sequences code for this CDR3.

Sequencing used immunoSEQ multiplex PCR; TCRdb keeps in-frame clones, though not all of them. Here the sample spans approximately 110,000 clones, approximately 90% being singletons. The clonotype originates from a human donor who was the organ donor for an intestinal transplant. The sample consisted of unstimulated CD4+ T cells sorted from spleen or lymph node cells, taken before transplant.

CDR3 nucleotide sequence: TGTGCCAGCAGTTATAGCGAGACCCAGTACTTC. Its protein is CASSYSETQYF. This chain uses TRBV6-5 with TRBJ2-5; D uncertain. The CDR3 totals 11 residues. Deletions cut 3 bases from V and 5 bases from J, with 4 bases between. Looked up from germline, CDR1 is MNHEY and CDR2 is SVGAGI.